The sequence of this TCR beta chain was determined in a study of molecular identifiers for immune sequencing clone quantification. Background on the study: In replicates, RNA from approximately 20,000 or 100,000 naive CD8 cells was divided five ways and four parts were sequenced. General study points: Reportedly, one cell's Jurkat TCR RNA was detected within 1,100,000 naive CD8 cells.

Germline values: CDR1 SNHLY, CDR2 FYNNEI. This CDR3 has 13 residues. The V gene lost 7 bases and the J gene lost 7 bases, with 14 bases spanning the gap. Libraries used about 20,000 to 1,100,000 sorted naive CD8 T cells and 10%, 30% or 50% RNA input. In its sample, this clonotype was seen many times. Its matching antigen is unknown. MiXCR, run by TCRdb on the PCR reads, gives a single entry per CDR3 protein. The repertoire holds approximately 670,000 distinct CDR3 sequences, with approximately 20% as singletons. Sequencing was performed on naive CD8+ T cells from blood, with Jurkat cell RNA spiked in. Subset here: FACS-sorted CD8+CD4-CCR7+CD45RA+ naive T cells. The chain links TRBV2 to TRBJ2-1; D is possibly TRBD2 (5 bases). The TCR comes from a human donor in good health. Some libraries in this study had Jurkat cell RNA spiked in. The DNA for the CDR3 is TGTGCCAGCAAATTAGAGGGTGTGAATGAGCAGTTCTTC. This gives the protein CASKLEGVNEQFF.